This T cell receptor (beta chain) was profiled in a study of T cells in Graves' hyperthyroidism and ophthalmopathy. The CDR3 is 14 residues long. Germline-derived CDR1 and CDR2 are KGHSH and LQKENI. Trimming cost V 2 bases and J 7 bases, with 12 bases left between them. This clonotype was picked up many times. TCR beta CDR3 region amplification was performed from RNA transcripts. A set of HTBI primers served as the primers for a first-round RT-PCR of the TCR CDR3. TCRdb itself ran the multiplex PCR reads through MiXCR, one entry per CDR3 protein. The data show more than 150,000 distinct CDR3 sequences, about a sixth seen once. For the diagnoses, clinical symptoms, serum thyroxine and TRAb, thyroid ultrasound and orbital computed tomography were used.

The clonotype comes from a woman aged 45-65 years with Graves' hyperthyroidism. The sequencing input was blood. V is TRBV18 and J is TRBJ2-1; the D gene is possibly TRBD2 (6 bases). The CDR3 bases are TGTGCCAGCTCACCAACCAGGGCGGGGAATGAGCAGTTCTTC. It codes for CASSPTRAGNEQFF.